This passage covers 28 T cell receptor beta chains from one sample sequenced in a study of blood T cells in healthy people across ages. For the second PCR, which ran for roughly 6 to 12 cycles, a sample-barcoded 5' primer and a J-beta primer mix were used. TCRdb recomputed calls from the 5' RACE reads with MiXCR, one row per CDR3 protein. The sample has 700,000 or so distinct CDR3 sequences; 20% to 25% are singletons. Sequenced input: blood. Receptors were obtained from a man in his sixties or seventies in good health.

This clonotype was counted a few times. This chain joins TRBV20-1 and TRBJ1-1; TRBD1 aligns across 9 bases. This CDR3 has 16 amino acids. Trimming took 5 bases from V and 2 from J; bases not matched to a gene: 12. Germline CDR1 is DFQATT and CDR2 is SNEGSKA (reference sequence). CDR3 in DNA: TGCAGTGCTGGGCCTTGGGACAGGGCTCCAAACACTGAAGCTTTCTTT. This translates into CSAGPWDRAPNTEAFF.

The CDR3 nucleotides are TGTGCCAGCAGCCAAGATCCCCGGTGGCTCCCAGATACGCAGTATTTT. It encodes CASSQDPRWLPDTQYF. The V call is TRBV3-1, the J call TRBJ2-3; no clear D gene. The CDR3 loop spans 16 amino acids. Germline V CDR1 and CDR2: LGHDT, YNNKEL (reference sequence). Trimming took off 0 bases at V and 4 bases at J, with 14 bases between the two ends.

The J gene is TRBJ2-5, the V gene TRBV12-3 or TRBV12-4; unclear D gene. V lost 5 bases to trimming and J lost 5 bases, with 15 bases between them. The CDR3 has 14 residues. The CDR3 reads CASSLLSRWETQYF. For the CDR3, the DNA is TGTGCCAGCAGTCTACTATCTCGTTGGGAGACCCAGTACTTC.

With regard to this clonotype: The junction departs from germline at one end; a sequencing error may be responsible. DNA of the CDR3: TGCGCCGGCAGCTTGGTCCTAGCGGGGGGACCTGGGAATGAGCAGTTCTTC. This translates into CAGSLVLAGGPGNEQFF. The genes are TRBV5-1 and TRBJ2-1, with 11 bases identical to TRBD2. Germline assignment: CDR1 SGHRS and CDR2 YFSETQ. This CDR3 is 17 amino acids long.

This clonotype was counted a few times. The rearrangement links TRBV7-9 to TRBJ1-1; no definite D call. The CDR3 is 19 amino acids. The V end was cut by 0 bases, the J end by 3 bases, with 23 bases between. Looked up from germline, CDR1 is SEHNR and CDR2 is FQNEAQ (reference sequence). CDR3 in amino acids: CASSLALGPSIAFDTEAFF. Written as DNA, the CDR3 is TGTGCCAGCAGCTTAGCGCTAGGGCCGAGCATCGCATTTGACACTGAAGCTTTCTTT.

This clonotype was seen a few times. The chain recombines TRBV6-8 with TRBJ2-5, with D possibly being TRBD1 or TRBD2 (5 bases each). The germline V gene has CDR1 MNHGY and CDR2 SAAAGT. This CDR3 comprises 16 residues. Trimming removed 2 bases at V and 4 bases at J, with 17 bases between. Written as DNA, the CDR3 is TGTGCCAGCAGTTACGCGGACACTCCGGGATCAGAGACCCAGTACTTC. Protein sequence: CASSYADTPGSETQYF.

In its sample, this clonotype was seen many times. This sequence joins TRBV5-1 and TRBJ1-1; D gene uncertain. Germline CDR1 is SGHRS and CDR2 is YFSETQ. This CDR3 region has 13 residues. V lost 1 base and J 2 bases, leaving 6 bases between the germline ends. In DNA form, the CDR3 reads TGCGCCAGCAGCTTGTCTACTAACACTGAAGCTTTCTTT. This codes for CASSLSTNTEAFF.

This clonotype has a handful of counts. This clone may be a read error of a much larger clone one base away. The V gene is TRBV12-3 or TRBV12-4, the J gene TRBJ2-3; 7 bases line up with TRBD2. CDR3 length equals 17 residues. Trimming cost V 0 bases and J 5 bases; bases outside gene matches: 11. The CDR3 region has the DNA TGTGCCAGCAGTTTAGCTGGAAGCGGGGTGAGAAGAGATACGCAGTATTTT. This translates into CASSLAGSGVRRDTQYF.

This clonotype was counted only a few times. The rearrangement uses TRBV18 and TRBJ2-6; 7 nucleotides line up with TRBD1. CDR3 length equals 19 residues. CDR1 and CDR2 from the germline V gene are KGHSH and LQKENI. The ends lost 2 bases at V and 0 bases at J; junction bases unmatched: 10. The CDR3 reads CASSPDWDRTNSGANVLTF. CDR3 nucleotide sequence: TGTGCCAGCTCACCAGACTGGGACAGAACCAACTCTGGGGCCAACGTCCTGACTTTC.

CDR3: CSARTPTGGPYNEQFF. The DNA of the CDR3 is TGCAGTGCACGTACACCCACAGGGGGCCCCTACAATGAGCAGTTCTTC. The chain has TRBV20-1 and TRBJ2-1; 9 bases agree with TRBD1. The germline gives CDR1 DFQATT, CDR2 SNEGSKA (reference sequence). CDR3 length equals 16 residues. V lost 6 bases to trimming and J lost 2 bases; unmatched junction nucleotides: 11.

This clonotype appeared many times. The chain combines TRBV13 with TRBJ2-7; tentatively, D is TRBD1 (5 bases). The length of the CDR3 is 13 residues. Germline loops: CDR1 PRHDT, CDR2 FYEKMQ (reference sequence). Between the trimmed V and J ends, which lost 3 bases and 6 bases, there was a span of 12 bases. The CDR3 DNA sequence: TGTGCCAGCAGCTTCGGGCAGGGCGGCGAGCAGTACTTC. Amino acid sequence: CASSFGQGGEQYF.

This chain joins TRBV7-6 and TRBJ2-1; the D gene could be TRBD1 or TRBD2 (5 bases each). Germline CDR1 SGHVS, CDR2 FNYEAQ. The CDR3 is 15 amino acids. V lost 7 bases, J lost 5 bases, and 18 bases lay in between. CDR3 DNA sequence: TGTGCCAGCACCGATTACACGGGGCGTGACAATGAGCAGTTCTTC. It is translated as CASTDYTGRDNEQFF.

J is TRBJ1-5 and V is TRBV6-5, with D tentatively TRBD1 (5 bases). Trimming removed 8 bases from V and 3 bases from J, with 14 bases in between. From germline, CDR1 is MNHEY and CDR2 SVGAGI. This CDR3 region has 14 residues. CDR3 nucleotide sequence: TGTGCCAGCGGGAGAACAGGATCCAATCAGCCCCAGCATTTT. It yields the protein CASGRTGSNQPQHF.

This clonotype was seen more than once but under ten times. The gene calls are TRBV3-1 and TRBJ2-1, with D maybe TRBD2 (6 bases). The length of the CDR3 is 15 residues. Germline-derived CDR1 and CDR2 are LGHDT and YNNKEL (reference sequence). Trimming shortened V by 2 bases and J by 0 bases, and 8 bases separated the two germline ends. The CDR3 protein is CASSQRGSSYNEQFF. The CDR3 DNA follows: TGTGCCAGCAGCCAACGGGGGAGCTCCTACAATGAGCAGTTCTTC.

The J gene is TRBJ1-4, the V gene TRBV7-9, with 9 bases matching TRBD1. Germline assignment: CDR1 SEHNR and CDR2 FQNEAQ (reference sequence). The trim removed 4 bases at V and 6 bases at J, leaving 3 bases unmatched. The CDR3 spans 14 residues. CDR3 nucleotide sequence: TGTGCCAGCAGCTCACAGGGGGCGCATGAAAAACTGTTTTTT. It specifies CASSSQGAHEKLFF.

The genes are TRBV20-1 and TRBJ2-4, with D unresolved. Germline V CDR1 and CDR2: DFQATT, SNEGSKA (reference sequence). The CDR3 is made up of 13 amino acids. The V and J ends lost 6 bases and 3 bases respectively, with 12 bases between them. CDR3 loop: CSARPTGKNIQYF. CDR3 nucleotide sequence: TGCAGTGCCAGGCCCACGGGCAAAAACATTCAGTACTTC.

This clonotype was recorded at least ten times. This rearrangement joins TRBV12-5 to TRBJ2-3; 10 nucleotides agree with TRBD2. Germline-derived CDR1 and CDR2 are LGHNT and FRNRAP. This CDR3 contains 17 residues. The J segment lost 0 bases and the V segment lost 6 bases, leaving 9 bases of the junction unmatched. CDR3: CASGSGTSVHSTDTQYF. CDR3 nucleotides: TGTGCTAGTGGCTCCGGGACTAGCGTGCATAGCACAGATACGCAGTATTTT.

The chain couples TRBV7-3 to TRBJ1-1; D is undetermined. Trimming stripped 5 bases from V and 4 bases from J, with 14 bases between. The CDR3 has 14 residues. Germline CDR1 reads SGHTA; CDR2 reads FQGTGA. The CDR3 protein is CASSPHPGLTEAFF. The DNA for the CDR3 is TGTGCCAGCAGCCCGCATCCCGGGCTCACTGAAGCTTTCTTT.

This clonotype was counted only a few times. The V and J genes are TRBV6-5 and TRBJ1-5; 9 bases are shared with TRBD1. The germline CDR1 and CDR2 sequences are MNHEY and SVGAGI. CDR3 size: 15 residues. V lost 4 bases to trimming and J lost 8 bases; unmatched junction nucleotides: 9. CDR3 in amino acids: CASSSARTGEKPQHF. DNA for the CDR3: TGTGCCAGCAGTTCCGCACGGACAGGGGAAAAGCCCCAGCATTTT.

This clonotype showed up just a few times. The chain joins TRBV3-1 to TRBJ2-1; no reliable D call. The CDR3 is made up of 12 amino acids. Germline CDR1 reads LGHDT; CDR2 reads YNNKEL (reference sequence). V was cut by 8 bases and J by 6 bases, with 11 bases left in between. The CDR3 region is CASQRGGNEQFF. Written as DNA, the CDR3 is TGTGCCAGCCAACGCGGCGGCAATGAGCAGTTCTTC.

The chain recombines TRBV29-1 with TRBJ1-3, with D possibly being TRBD1 (5 bases). The V end was cut by 4 bases, the J end by 1 base, with 8 bases between. There are 13 residues in the CDR3. Germline loops: CDR1 SQVTM, CDR2 ANQGSEA. The CDR3 is CSVGGVSGNTIYF. The DNA of the CDR3 is TGCAGCGTTGGAGGGGTTTCTGGAAACACCATATATTTT.

This clonotype was seen a few times. This chain joins TRBV12-3 or TRBV12-4 and TRBJ1-2, with D unclear. Trimming removed 10 bases from V and 0 bases from J, with 12 bases in between. The CDR3 runs 13 residues. Written as DNA, the CDR3 is TGTGCCACCCGTCTCTTTCCTAACTATGGCTACACCTTC. Translation gives CATRLFPNYGYTF.

This clonotype showed up many times. V gene TRBV12-3 or TRBV12-4 combines with J gene TRBJ2-2; 8 nucleotides agree with TRBD2. This CDR3 comprises 15 residues. With 7 bases clipped from V and 4 bases from J, the junction kept 8 bases outside the gene matches. The CDR3 DNA follows: TGTGCCAGCAAAGCGGGGGCGCAACCCACCGGGGAGCTGTTTTTT. Protein product: CASKAGAQPTGELFF.

The table lists this clonotype with a few counts. The genes are TRBV14 and TRBJ1-5; 9 bases fit TRBD1. This CDR3 is 17 amino acids long. V was pared by 4 bases and J by 2 bases, with 9 bases of the junction left unmatched. Germline CDR1 is SGHDN and CDR2 is FVKESK. CDR3 loop: CASSPRDRVRGNQPQHF. CDR3 nucleotides: TGTGCCAGCAGCCCCCGGGACAGGGTTCGGGGCAATCAGCCCCAGCATTTT.

This sequence joins TRBV9 and TRBJ2-5; no reliable D call. The J call may be faulty, since TRBJ2-1 better matches the DNA end. The germline CDR1 and CDR2 sequences are SGDLS and YYNGEE. The CDR3 loop spans 13 amino acids. The CDR3 loop reads CASSVDVSKRQFF. For the CDR3, the DNA is TGTGCCAGCAGCGTAGATGTGTCTAAGCGGCAGTTCTTC.

As regards this clonotype: Lacking the conserved final phenylalanine or tryptophan, this CDR3 likely reflects a read error. The chain carries TRBV4-3 and TRBJ1-1; D is ambiguous. The V end was cut by 1 base, the J end by 5 bases, with 8 bases between. This CDR3 comprises 13 residues. Germline assignment: CDR1 LGHNA and CDR2 YSLEER. The CDR3, as DNA: TGCGCCAGCAGCCAAGTTTCGGGGACTGAAGCTTTCCTT. This encodes CASSQVSGTEAFL.

There are a few counts of this clonotype. The chain combines TRBV6-1 with TRBJ2-5; D may be TRBD1 (5 bases). Judging by the DNA end, TRBJ2-7 fits better; the J call may be wrong. CDR1 is MNHNS, CDR2 SASEGT, per germline. The CDR3 contains 14 residues. The chain's CDR3 is CASTLGPSSYEQYV. CDR3 coding DNA: TGTGCCAGCACCCTGGGGCCGAGCTCCTACGAGCAGTACGTC.

This clonotype was observed at least ten times. The chain carries TRBV28 and TRBJ2-7, with D unresolved. CDR3 length: 13 amino acids. Germline-derived CDR1 and CDR2 are MDHEN and SYDVKM. The V gene lost 2 bases and the J gene lost 2 bases, with 7 bases spanning the gap. CDR3 residues: CASSLTSPYEQYF. As DNA, the CDR3 is TGTGCCAGCAGTTTAACTTCCCCCTACGAGCAGTACTTC.